This T cell receptor (beta chain) comes out of a study of T-cell reconstitution after alpha-beta-depleted transplantation in children. This clonotype turned up a few times. Trimming shortened V by 2 bases and J by 4 bases, and 20 bases separated the two germline ends. The CDR3 sequence is 16 residues long. In germline, CDR1 is DFQATT, CDR2 SNEGSKA (reference sequence). Unique molecular identifiers were incorporated when the TCRbeta library was constructed. TCRdb reprocessed the PCR reads via MiXCR and lists one record per CDR3 protein. The sample has over 150,000 distinct CDR3 sequences; around 10% are singletons.

This TCR came from a boy between 2 and 10 years old with acute myeloid leukemia, due to receive a stem cell transplant. This specimen was PBMCs, taken before TCRalphabeta/CD19-depleted stem cell transplant. The V and J genes are TRBV20-1 and TRBJ1-2; D gene uncertain. The DNA for the CDR3 is TGCAGTGCTAGAACCCCGGGAAACGGACTAGGCTATGGCTACACCTTC. Protein: CSARTPGNGLGYGYTF.